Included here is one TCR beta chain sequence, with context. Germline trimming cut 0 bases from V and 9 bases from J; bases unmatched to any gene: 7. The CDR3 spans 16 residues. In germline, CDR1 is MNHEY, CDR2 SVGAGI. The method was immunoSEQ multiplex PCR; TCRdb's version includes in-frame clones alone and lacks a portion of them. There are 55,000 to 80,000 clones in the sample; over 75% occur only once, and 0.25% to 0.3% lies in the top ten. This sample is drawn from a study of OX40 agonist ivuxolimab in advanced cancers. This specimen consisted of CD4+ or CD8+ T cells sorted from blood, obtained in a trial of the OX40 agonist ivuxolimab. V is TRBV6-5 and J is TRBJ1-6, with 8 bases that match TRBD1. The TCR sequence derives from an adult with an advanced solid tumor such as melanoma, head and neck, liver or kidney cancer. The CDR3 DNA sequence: TGTGCCAGCAGTTACTCGGGACAGGCCGCCGGTTCACCCCTCCACTTT. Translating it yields CASSYSGQAAGSPLHF.